Sequencing of this TCR beta chain was carried out in a study of blood T cell repertoires in COVID-19. Trimming removed 6 bases from V and 4 bases from J, with 9 bases in between. This CDR3 contains 13 residues. Germline V gene lookup returns CDR1 MNHEY and CDR2 SMNVEV (reference sequence). This table comes from immunoSEQ multiplex PCR, and its TCRdb copy is limited to in-frame clones, with some not included. The sample shows roughly 200,000 clones, approximately 75% of them seen only once. The clonotype was recovered from a man in his forties who had recovered from COVID-19. The chain carries TRBV27 and TRBJ1-4, with D perhaps TRBD1 (5 bases). Sequenced: PBMCs or T cells enriched from blood (not recorded which). The CDR3 here is CASRAGFNEKLFF. The CDR3 nucleotides read TGTGCCAGCAGAGCAGGGTTTAATGAAAAACTGTTTTTT.